This T cell receptor (beta chain) was found in a study of blood T cell repertoires in COVID-19. Study overall: Samples of COVID-19 (acute and convalescent) were obtained from the United States, Italy and Spain. Sources were T cells, B-cell-depleted T cells, or PBMCs; the material itself was cDNA or gDNA.

This clone occurred a few times. The germline V and J ends were trimmed by 1 base and 7 bases, with 15 bases remaining between them. This CDR3 has 14 residues. Germline assignment: CDR1 SGHDT and CDR2 YYEEEE. Per the study methods: Quantification of nucleated cells was approximated via reference gene primer amplification. The protocol was immunoSEQ multiplex PCR, while the TCRdb copy is restricted to in-frame clones and leaves out a portion. The V and J calls and clone size were taken over from that table, and D and trimming were inferred from the DNA. Of about 15,000 clones in the sample, 55% to 85% were seen once.

Sequencing used peripheral blood. The TCR sequence derives from a man between 65 and 79 years old with acute or convalescent COVID-19. The chain recombines TRBV5-6 with TRBJ2-7; possible D gene TRBD1, 6 bases. The CDR3 here is CASSLRDTFLEQYF. The CDR3 DNA reads TGTGCCAGCAGCTTGAGGGACACCTTTTTAGAGCAGTACTTC.